Reported below is one TCR beta chain. Its antigen is not known. The sample originates from a study of T cell responses to AZD1222 COVID-19 vaccine. Assay: immunoSEQ multiplex PCR; the TCRdb copy retains only in-frame clones and omits some. The table shows about 120,000 clones, with more than 70% occurring only once. The germline V gene encodes CDR1 MGHRA and CDR2 YSYEKL. The CDR3 runs 13 residues. V shed 1 base and J shed 6 bases, with 9 bases lying between them. Notes on the study in general: After the peak T cell response, and only then, were repertoires sampled.

This sequence originates from an adult in good health. The source material was peripheral blood, sampled on day 0 of AZD1222 vaccination. The chain has TRBV4-1 and TRBJ1-1; D unclear. The CDR3 is CASSQGGLAEAFF. CDR3 DNA: TGCGCCAGCAGCCAAGGAGGGCTGGCTGAAGCTTTCTTT.